This T cell receptor beta chain was profiled in a study of T-cell memory formation after mild COVID-19. Study information: TCR clustering was largely donor specific. Study-wide findings and caveats: CD4+ contracting clones were found mainly in CM and EM, and CD8+ ones in EMRA. Day 15 to 85 contractors were CD4/CD8 balanced; later expanders leaned CD4+. The second-wave clones peaking on day 37 were not confirmed as SARS-CoV-2-specific.

This CDR3 contains 17 residues. V shed 4 bases and J 1 base; nucleotides not matched to a gene: 10. Germline CDR1 and CDR2: SGHRS and YFSETQ. MiXCR was run by TCRdb on the 5' RACE reads, yielding one entry per CDR3 protein. Of hundreds of thousands of distinct CDR3 sequences in the sample, around 15% were seen once. A remark on this clonotype: Its antigen is as yet unknown.

The sample comprised PBMCs or a T cell subset sorted from them (not recorded which). The sequence was collected from a man younger than 30 who had mild COVID-19 (a few samples of this study predate the infection). Cell type and time point are not known. The rearrangement joins TRBV5-1 to TRBJ2-5; 10 nucleotides line up with TRBD1. The DNA of the CDR3 is TGCGCCAGCAGCCCAGAGATGACAGGGGGCATCCAAGAGACCCAGTACTTC. Protein product: CASSPEMTGGIQETQYF.